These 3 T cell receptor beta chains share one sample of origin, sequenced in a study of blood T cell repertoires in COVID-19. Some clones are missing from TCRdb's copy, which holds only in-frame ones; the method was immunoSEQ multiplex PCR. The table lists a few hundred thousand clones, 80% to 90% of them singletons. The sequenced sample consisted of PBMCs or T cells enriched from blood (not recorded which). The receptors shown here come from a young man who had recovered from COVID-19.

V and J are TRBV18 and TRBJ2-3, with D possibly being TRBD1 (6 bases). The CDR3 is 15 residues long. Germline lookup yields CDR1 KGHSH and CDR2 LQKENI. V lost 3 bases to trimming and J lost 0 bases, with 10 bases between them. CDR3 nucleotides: TGTGCCAGCTCACCGGCACAGGGTAGCACAGATACGCAGTATTTT. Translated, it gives CASSPAQGSTDTQYF. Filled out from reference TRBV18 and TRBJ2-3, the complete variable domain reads NAGVMQNPRHLVRRRGQEARLRCSPMKGHSHVYWYRQLPEEGLKFMVYLQKENIIDESGMPKERFSAEFPKEGPSILRIQQVVRGDSAAYFCASSPAQGSTDTQYFGPGTRLTVL.

Written as DNA, the CDR3 is TGTGCCAGCAGCCGGGGGAGCGGGAGTAGTTCCTACGAGCAGTACTTC. This translates into CASSRGSGSSSYEQYF. V usage is TRBV27 and J usage is TRBJ2-7; 8 positions agree with TRBD2. In germline, CDR1 is MNHEY, CDR2 SMNVEV (reference sequence). The CDR3 consists of 16 residues. Unmatched junction bases numbered 11, after V lost 6 bases and J lost 1 base.

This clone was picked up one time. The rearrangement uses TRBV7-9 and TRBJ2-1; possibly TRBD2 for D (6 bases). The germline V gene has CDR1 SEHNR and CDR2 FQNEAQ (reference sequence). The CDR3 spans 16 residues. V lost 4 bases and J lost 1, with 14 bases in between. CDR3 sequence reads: CASSSRLGTSYNEQFF. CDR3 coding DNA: TGTGCCAGCAGCTCCCGTCTTGGGACTTCCTACAATGAGCAGTTCTTC.